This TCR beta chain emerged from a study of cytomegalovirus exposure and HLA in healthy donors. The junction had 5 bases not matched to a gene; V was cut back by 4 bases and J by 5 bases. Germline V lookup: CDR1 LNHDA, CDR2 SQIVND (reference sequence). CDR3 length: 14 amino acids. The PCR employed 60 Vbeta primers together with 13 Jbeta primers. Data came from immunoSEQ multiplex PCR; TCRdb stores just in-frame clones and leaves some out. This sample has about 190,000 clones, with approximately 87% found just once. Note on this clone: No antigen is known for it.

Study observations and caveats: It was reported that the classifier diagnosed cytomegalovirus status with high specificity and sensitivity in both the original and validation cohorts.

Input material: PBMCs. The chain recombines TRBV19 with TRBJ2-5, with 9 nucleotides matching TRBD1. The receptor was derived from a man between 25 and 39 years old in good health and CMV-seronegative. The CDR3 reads CASSTWDRVETQYF. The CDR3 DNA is TGTGCCAGTAGTACCTGGGACAGGGTGGAGACCCAGTACTTC.